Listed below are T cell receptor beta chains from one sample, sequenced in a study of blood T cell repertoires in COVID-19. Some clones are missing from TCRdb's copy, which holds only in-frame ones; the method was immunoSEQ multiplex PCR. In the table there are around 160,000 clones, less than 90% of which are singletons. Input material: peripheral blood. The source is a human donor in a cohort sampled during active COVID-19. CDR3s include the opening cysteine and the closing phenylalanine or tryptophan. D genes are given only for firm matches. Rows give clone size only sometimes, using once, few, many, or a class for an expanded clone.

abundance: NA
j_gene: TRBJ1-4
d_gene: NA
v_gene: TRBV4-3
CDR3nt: TGCGCCAGCAGCCAAGGTTACTTGGTTGAAAAACTGTTTTTT
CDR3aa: CASSQGYLVEKLFF

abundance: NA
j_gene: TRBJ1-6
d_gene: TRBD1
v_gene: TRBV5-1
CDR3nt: TGCGCCAGCAGCTTATCCGGGACAGTGGAGAATTCACCCCTCCACTTT
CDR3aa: CASSLSGTVENSPLHF

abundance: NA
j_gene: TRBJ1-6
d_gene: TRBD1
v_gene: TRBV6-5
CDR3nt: TGTGCCAGCAGAACCGGGACAGGGTCTCCACCCCTCCACTTT
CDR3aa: CASRTGTGSPPLHF

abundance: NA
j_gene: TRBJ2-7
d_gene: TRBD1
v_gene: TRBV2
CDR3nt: TGTGCCAGTGGGCAGGGGGATGTCTACGAGCAGTACTTC
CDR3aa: CASGQGDVYEQYF

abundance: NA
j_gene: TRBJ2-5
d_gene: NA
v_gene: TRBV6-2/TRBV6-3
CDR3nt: TGTGCCAGCAGTGCCCCGTTAGTAAATCAAGAGACCCAGTACTTC
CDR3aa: CASSAPLVNQETQYF

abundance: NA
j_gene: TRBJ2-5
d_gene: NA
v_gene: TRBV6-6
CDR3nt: TGTGCCAGCAGTTACAGGAGTGGGTATCAAGAGACCCAGTACTTC
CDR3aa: CASSYRSGYQETQYF

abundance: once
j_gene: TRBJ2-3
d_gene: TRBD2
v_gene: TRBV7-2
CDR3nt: TGTGCCAGCAGGCGCGGGGGTGGCACAGATACGCAGTATTTT
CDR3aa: CASRRGGGTDTQYF

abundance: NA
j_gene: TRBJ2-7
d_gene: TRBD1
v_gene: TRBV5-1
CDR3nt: TGCGCCAGCAGCCCCCGACAGGGGGCATCCTACGAGCAGTACTTC
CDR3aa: CASSPRQGASYEQYF

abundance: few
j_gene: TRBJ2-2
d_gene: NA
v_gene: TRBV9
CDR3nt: TGTGCCAGCAGCGCCGACAACTGGGCCGGGGAGCTGTTTTTT
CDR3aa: CASSADNWAGELFF

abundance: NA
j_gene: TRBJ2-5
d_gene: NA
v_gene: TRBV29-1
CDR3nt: TGCAGCGTTGATTTCAGGGCTTTCGAGACCCAGTACTTC
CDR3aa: CSVDFRAFETQYF

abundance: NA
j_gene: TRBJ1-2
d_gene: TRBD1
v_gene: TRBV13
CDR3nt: TGTGCCAGCAGCAAGGGACAGAGTCACGGTTATCTCCGTGATGGCTACACCTTC
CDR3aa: CASSKGQSHGYLRDGYTF

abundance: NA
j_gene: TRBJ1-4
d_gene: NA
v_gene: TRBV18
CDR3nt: TGTGCCAGCTCACTGGTCCGGAACGGAGCAACTAATGAAAAACTGTTTTTT
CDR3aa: CASSLVRNGATNEKLFF

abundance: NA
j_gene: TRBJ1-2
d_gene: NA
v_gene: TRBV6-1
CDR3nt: TGTGCCAGCAGTGAGGGGAGTGGCTACACCTTC
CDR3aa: CASSEGSGYTF

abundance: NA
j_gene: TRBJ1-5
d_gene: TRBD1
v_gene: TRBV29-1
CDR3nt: TGCAGCGTTGTGACAGGGAATCAGCCCCAGCATTTT
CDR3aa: CSVVTGNQPQHF

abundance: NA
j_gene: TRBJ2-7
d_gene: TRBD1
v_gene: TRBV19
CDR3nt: TGTGCCAGTAGCTTCTCGGGACAGAGCTCCTACGAGCAGTACTTC
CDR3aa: CASSFSGQSSYEQYF

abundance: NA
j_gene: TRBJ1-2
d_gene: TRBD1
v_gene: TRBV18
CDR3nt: TGTGCCAGCTCACCACCCAACCGGGGACAGGGGGCCCTTATTATCGGCTACACCTTC
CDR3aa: CASSPPNRGQGALIIGYTF

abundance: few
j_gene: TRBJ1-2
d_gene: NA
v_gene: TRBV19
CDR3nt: TGTGCCAGTAGTGCTACAGGGCTCTATGGCTACACCTTC
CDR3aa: CASSATGLYGYTF

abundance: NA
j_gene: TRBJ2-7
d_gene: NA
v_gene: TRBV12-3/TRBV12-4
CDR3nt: TGTGCCAGCAGTTTCCAGGGTAGCTACGAGCAGTACTTC
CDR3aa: CASSFQGSYEQYF

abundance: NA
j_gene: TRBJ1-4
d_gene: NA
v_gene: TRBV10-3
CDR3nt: TGTGCCATCAGTGAGCAGGTTTCAAATGAAAAACTGTTTTTT
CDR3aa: CAISEQVSNEKLFF

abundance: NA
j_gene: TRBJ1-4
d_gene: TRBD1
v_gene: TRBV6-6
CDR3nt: TGTGCCAGCAGCAGGACAGGGAATGAAAAACTGTTTTTT
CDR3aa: CASSRTGNEKLFF

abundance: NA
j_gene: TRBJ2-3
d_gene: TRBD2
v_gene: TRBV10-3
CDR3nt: TGTGCCATCAGTATTCGGGGGGACAGCACAGATACGCAGTATTTT
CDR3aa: CAISIRGDSTDTQYF

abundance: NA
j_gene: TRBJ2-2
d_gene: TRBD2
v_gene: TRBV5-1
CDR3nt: TGCGCCAGCAGCTTACGGGGGGAGTTCACCGGGGAGCTGTTTTTT
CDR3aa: CASSLRGEFTGELFF

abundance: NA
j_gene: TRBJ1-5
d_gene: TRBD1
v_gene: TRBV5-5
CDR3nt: TGTGCCAGCAGCTCCTTGGCAGGGGGAATAAGCAATCAGCCCCAGCATTTT
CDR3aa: CASSSLAGGISNQPQHF

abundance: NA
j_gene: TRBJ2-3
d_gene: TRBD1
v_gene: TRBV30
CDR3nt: TGTGCCTGCCCGCGGCTGACAGGGCCCCCAGATACGCAGTATTTT
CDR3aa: CACPRLTGPPDTQYF

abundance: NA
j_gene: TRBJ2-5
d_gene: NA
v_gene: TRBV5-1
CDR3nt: TGCGCCAGCAGCTCTGGACGGGGCCAAGAGACCCAGTACTTC
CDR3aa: CASSSGRGQETQYF

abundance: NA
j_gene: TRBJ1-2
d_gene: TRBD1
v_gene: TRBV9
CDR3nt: TGTGCCAGCAGCGTAGACAGGGGGGATGGCTACACCTTC
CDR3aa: CASSVDRGDGYTF

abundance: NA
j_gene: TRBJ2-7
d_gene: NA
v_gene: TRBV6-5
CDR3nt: TGTGCCAGCAGCCCGAGGGTCGGCGAGCAGTACTTC
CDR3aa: CASSPRVGEQYF

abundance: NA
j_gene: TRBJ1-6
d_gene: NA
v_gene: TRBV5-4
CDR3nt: TGTGCCAGCAGCTCACTTTCCGGGTCTTCGAATTCACCCCTCCACTTT
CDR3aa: CASSSLSGSSNSPLHF

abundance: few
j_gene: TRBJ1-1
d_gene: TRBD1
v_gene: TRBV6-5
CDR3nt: TGTGCCAGCAGGACGCCAGAGACAGGGACAAAAGCTTTCTTT
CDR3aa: CASRTPETGTKAFF

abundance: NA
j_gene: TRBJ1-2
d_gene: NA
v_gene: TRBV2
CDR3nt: TGTGCCAGCAGTGAAAGTACAGGGTACGAGGGCTACACCTTC
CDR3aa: CASSESTGYEGYTF

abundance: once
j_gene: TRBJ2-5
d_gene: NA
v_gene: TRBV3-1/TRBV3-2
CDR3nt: TGTGCCAGCAGCTTACTAGGGAAGACCCAGTACTTC
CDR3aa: CASSLLGKTQYF

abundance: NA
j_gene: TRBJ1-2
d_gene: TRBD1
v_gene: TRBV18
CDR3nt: TGTGCCAGCTCACCAGCTGGTTCCGGGACAGAAACTAACTATGGCTACACCTTC
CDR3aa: CASSPAGSGTETNYGYTF

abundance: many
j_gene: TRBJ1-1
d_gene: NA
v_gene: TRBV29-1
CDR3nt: TGCAGCGCTGGGGGGGGGCAGACTGAAGCTTTCTTT
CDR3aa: CSAGGGQTEAFF

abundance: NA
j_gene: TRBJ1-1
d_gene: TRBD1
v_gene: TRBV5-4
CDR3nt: TGTGCCAGCAGCTTACAGGGGGCTCGGACTGAAGCTTTCTTT
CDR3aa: CASSLQGARTEAFF

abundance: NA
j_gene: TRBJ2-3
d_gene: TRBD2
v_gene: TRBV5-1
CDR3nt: TGCGCCAGCAGTCCTAGCGGGGGGCGGTCAGATACGCAGTATTTT
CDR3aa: CASSPSGGRSDTQYF

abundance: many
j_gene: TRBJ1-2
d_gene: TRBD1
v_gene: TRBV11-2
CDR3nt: TGTGCCAGCAGCCTCGGACAGGGATGGTACTATGGCTACACCTTC
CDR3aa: CASSLGQGWYYGYTF

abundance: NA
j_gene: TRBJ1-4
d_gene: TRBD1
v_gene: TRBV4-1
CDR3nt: TGCGCCAGCAGCCAAGGTGGCGGACAGGGCGATGAAAAACTGTTTTTT
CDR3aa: CASSQGGGQGDEKLFF

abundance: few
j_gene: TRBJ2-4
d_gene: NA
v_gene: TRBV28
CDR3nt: TGTGCCAGCAGTAGAACGGGGGTAGCCAAAAACATTCAGTACTTC
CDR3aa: CASSRTGVAKNIQYF

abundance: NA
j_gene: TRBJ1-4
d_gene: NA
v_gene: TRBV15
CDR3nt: TGTGCCACCAGCAGAGGATATGTCAAGCCAAATGAAAAACTGTTTTTT
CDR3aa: CATSRGYVKPNEKLFF

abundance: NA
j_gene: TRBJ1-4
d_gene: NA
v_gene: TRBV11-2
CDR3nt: TGTGCCAGCAGCATTAGTTTAGGTACACAGGGCTACGGCGAAAAACTGTTTTTT
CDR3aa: CASSISLGTQGYGEKLFF

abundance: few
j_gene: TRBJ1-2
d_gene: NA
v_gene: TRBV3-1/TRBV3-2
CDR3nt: TGTGCCAGCAGCCAAGGGGCATACCATGGCTACACCTTC
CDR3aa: CASSQGAYHGYTF

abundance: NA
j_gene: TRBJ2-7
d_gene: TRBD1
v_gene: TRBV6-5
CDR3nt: TGTGCCAGCAGTTATCGCGGGACAGGCAGCGACGTGCAGTACTTC
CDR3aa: CASSYRGTGSDVQYF

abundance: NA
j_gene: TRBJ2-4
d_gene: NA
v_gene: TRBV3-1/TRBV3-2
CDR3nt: TGTGCCAGCAGCCCGGCGGGGTTGGCCAAAAACATTCAGTACTTC
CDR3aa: CASSPAGLAKNIQYF

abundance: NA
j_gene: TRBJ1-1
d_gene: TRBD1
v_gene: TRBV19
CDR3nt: TGTGCCAGTAGTAACCCCAGGACAGGGGGACCCACTGAAGCTTTCTTT
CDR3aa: CASSNPRTGGPTEAFF

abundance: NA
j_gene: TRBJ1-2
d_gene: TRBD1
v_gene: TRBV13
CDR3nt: TGTGCCAGCAGCCTCCGGGACAGGGGGGCCTATGGCTACACCTTC
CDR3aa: CASSLRDRGAYGYTF

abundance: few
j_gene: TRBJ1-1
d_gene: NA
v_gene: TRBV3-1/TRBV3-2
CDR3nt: TGTGCCAGCAGCCAACAACAGGGAGACACTGAAGCTTTCTTT
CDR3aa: CASSQQQGDTEAFF